The 13 T cell receptor beta chains presented below share a single source sample, sequenced in a study of Graves' ophthalmopathy and Graves' hyperthyroidism. The authors amplified TCR beta CDR3 regions, and they did so from RNA transcripts for repertoire sequencing. RT-PCR with HTBI primers came first, then second-round multiplex PCR. TCRdb independently ran MiXCR on the multiplex PCR reads; one entry per CDR3 protein. The sample has over a million distinct CDR3 sequences; about 38% are singletons. Sequences were obtained from peripheral blood or thyroid tissue (not recorded which). The receptors derive from an adult man with Graves' hyperthyroidism.

A few counts support this clonotype. The chain recombines TRBV4-1 with TRBJ1-5, with D hard to call. The ends were cut back, 1 base at V and 0 bases at J, with 13 bases in the middle. The V gene's germline CDR1 is MGHRA and CDR2 YSYEKL. The CDR3 is 17 residues long. CDR3 bases: TGCGCCAGCAGCCAAGCTCCCAGCAGAAATAGCAATCAGCCCCAGCATTTT. It codes for CASSQAPSRNSNQPQHF.

This clonotype was detected many times. This rearrangement joins TRBV7-9 to TRBJ1-1; no firm D call. Germline V gene lookup returns CDR1 SEHNR and CDR2 FQNEAQ (reference sequence). The CDR3 loop spans 13 amino acids. Trimming stripped 2 bases from V and 0 bases from J, with 4 bases between. The CDR3 DNA reads as TGTGCCAGCAGCTTACAGATGAACACTGAAGCTTTCTTT. Amino acids: CASSLQMNTEAFF. Using reference TRBV7-9 and TRBJ1-1 for the parts outside the CDR3, the full variable domain is DTGVSQNPRHKITKRGQNVTFRCDPISEHNRLYWYRQTLGQGPEFLTYFQNEAQLEKSRLLSDRFSAERPKGSFSTLEIQRTEQGDSAMYLCASSLQMNTEAFFGQGTRLTVV.

The genes are TRBV29-1 and TRBJ1-3; D is possibly TRBD1 (5 bases). V was clipped by 2 bases and J by 8 bases, with 16 bases between them. The CDR3 runs 14 residues. Germline V gives CDR1 SQVTM, CDR2 ANQGSEA. CDR3 bases: TGCAGCGTTGAATGGGGTAGCGGGGGGGACACCATATATTTT. Protein sequence: CSVEWGSGGDTIYF.

In this sample, this clonotype turned up a few times. The CDR3 reads CASSYNRGKTYEQYF. CDR3 nucleotides: TGTGCCAGCAGTTATAACAGGGGTAAGACCTACGAGCAGTACTTC. This chain joins TRBV11-2 and TRBJ2-7, with 7 bases lining up with TRBD1. The CDR3 is 15 residues long. Germline V gene sequence: CDR1 SGHAT, CDR2 FQNNGV. J lost 2 bases, V lost 6 bases, and 10 bases had no gene match.

V usage is TRBV12-3 or TRBV12-4 and J usage is TRBJ2-2; 12 positions agree with TRBD2. The CDR3 spans 19 residues. J lost 0 bases, V lost 0 bases, and 5 bases had no gene match. The CDR3 spells CASSLAETSGSANTGELFF. The CDR3, as DNA: TGTGCCAGCAGTTTAGCGGAGACTAGCGGGAGTGCGAACACCGGGGAGCTGTTTTTT.

This clonotype has more than one count but fewer than ten. Here the CDR3 DNA reads TGTGCCAGCAGCGCCGTTCAGGGAATCGCTCCCTATGGCTACACCTTC. Translation gives CASSAVQGIAPYGYTF. V usage is TRBV6-6 and J usage is TRBJ1-2; D may be TRBD1 (5 bases). From germline, CDR1 is MNHNY and CDR2 SVGAGI (reference sequence). V was clipped by 6 bases and J by 4 bases, with 21 bases between them. The CDR3 is 16 amino acids.

V usage is TRBV7-9 and J usage is TRBJ1-2; no reliable D call. The germline gives CDR1 SEHNR, CDR2 FQNEAQ (reference sequence). The CDR3 extends over 15 amino acids. V was pared by 3 bases and J by 3 bases, with 14 bases between. CDR3 nucleotide sequence: TGTGCCAGCAGCTTTGGAGGGCGATCGGACTATGGCTACACCTTC. Translating gives CASSFGGRSDYGYTF.

The chain uses TRBV29-1 and TRBJ1-6; 8 bases are a match to TRBD1. CDR3 length: 14 amino acids. V was clipped by 8 bases and J by 9 bases; unmatched bases: 12. CDR1 SQVTM and CDR2 ANQGSEA come from the germline V gene. CDR3 sequence: CSLHRWDRSSPLHF. As DNA, the CDR3 is TGCAGCCTCCACCGGTGGGACAGGAGTTCACCCCTCCACTTT. Based on the CDR3 plus reference TRBV29-1 and TRBJ1-6, the full variable domain is SAVISQKPSRDICQRGTSLTIQCQVDSQVTMMFWYRQQPGQSLTLIATANQGSEATYESGFVIDKFPISRPNLTFSTLTVSNMSPEDSSIYLCSLHRWDRSSPLHFGNGTRLTVT.

The chain uses TRBV20-1 and TRBJ2-5; D may be TRBD1 (6 bases). The CDR3 runs to 15 residues. CDR1 is DFQATT, CDR2 SNEGSKA, per germline (reference sequence). The ends were cut back, 0 bases at V and 4 bases at J, with 15 bases in the middle. CDR3 residues: CSARDAPQGIETQYF. The CDR3 nucleotides are TGCAGTGCTAGAGATGCGCCCCAGGGGATAGAGACCCAGTACTTC.

Concerning this clonotype itself: A read error may account for a junction end that differs from germline. This chain links TRBV9 with TRBJ2-7, with 8 bases identical to TRBD1. This CDR3 region has 16 residues. CDR1 SGDLS and CDR2 YYNGEE come from the germline V gene. The CDR3 DNA reads TGCGCCAGCAGTGAGTGGCAGGGGGCATCAGACTACGAGCAGTACTTC. Its protein product is CASSEWQGASDYEQYF.

The table lists this clonotype with a few counts. The rearrangement links TRBV5-6 to TRBJ1-2, with D uncertain. CDR1 is SGHDT, CDR2 YYEEEE, per germline. The CDR3 extends over 14 amino acids. Between the trimmed V and J ends, which lost 2 bases and 6 bases, there was a span of 14 bases. The CDR3, as DNA: TGTGCCAGCAGCTTCAGCGGGTTTGGAGATGGCTACACCTTC. It codes for CASSFSGFGDGYTF.

The table lists this clonotype with many counts. The chain links TRBV7-8 to TRBJ1-1; TRBD1 agrees at 7 bases. Germline CDR1 SGHVS, CDR2 FQNEAQ. This CDR3 is 16 amino acids long. V lost 2 bases, J lost 1 base, and 7 bases stayed unmatched. The CDR3 region is CASSLFRTGTNTEAFF. CDR3 in DNA: TGTGCCAGCAGCTTATTTCGGACAGGAACGAACACTGAAGCTTTCTTT. Drawing the rest from reference TRBV7-8 and TRBJ1-1, the complete variable domain is GAGVSQSPRYKVAKRGQDVALRCDPISGHVSLFWYQQALGQGPEFLTYFQNEAQLDKSGLPSDRFFAERPEGSVSTLKIQRTQQEDSAVYLCASSLFRTGTNTEAFFGQGTRLTVV.

This clonotype showed up many times. This chain uses TRBV5-1 with TRBJ1-2, with D possibly being TRBD1 (6 bases). Between the trimmed V and J ends, which lost 2 bases and 1 base, there was a span of 12 bases. Germline V gives CDR1 SGHRS, CDR2 YFSETQ. The CDR3 has 15 residues. CDR3 sequence reads: CASSFTGRSNYGYTF. The CDR3 coding sequence is TGCGCCAGCAGCTTCACAGGGCGCAGTAACTATGGCTACACCTTC.